These T cell receptor beta chains were read from a single sample in a study of CD8+ T cells in alopecia areata. Some clones are missing from TCRdb's copy, which holds only in-frame ones; the method was immunoSEQ multiplex PCR. The table includes over 100,000 clones, about 50% detected once. The sequences come from CD4+ T cells sorted from blood, collected at week 4, from a patient treated with tofacitinib. The source is a human donor with alopecia areata. CDR3s include the opening cysteine and the closing phenylalanine or tryptophan. Each record gives: D gene, J gene, V gene, clone size, CDR3 protein, CDR3 DNA. A D gene is named only where the DNA matches it firmly. Clone size, where shown, is once, few, many, or a class for clones that have expanded.

>.|TRBJ1-2|TRBV20-1|.
CSARDPNGYTF
TGCAGTGCTAGAGATCCCAATGGCTACACCTTC
>.|TRBJ1-2|TRBV7-9|few
CASTRDPYGYTF
TGTGCCAGCACCAGGGATCCCTATGGCTACACCTTC
>.|TRBJ2-7|TRBV5-1|.
CASSLETGSSGEQYF
TGCGCCAGCAGCTTGGAGACAGGCTCTTCGGGCGAGCAGTACTTC
>.|TRBJ1-2|TRBV6-5|.
CASSSTGVRLGYTF
TGTGCCAGCAGCTCGACAGGTGTTCGCCTTGGCTACACCTTC
>TRBD1|TRBJ1-4|TRBV5-1|.
CASSARDRQAKLFF
TGCGCCAGCAGCGCCCGGGACAGGCAGGCAAAACTGTTTTTT
>TRBD1|TRBJ2-7|TRBV2|.
CASEFRPGQGTYEQYF
TGTGCCAGCGAGTTTCGACCGGGACAGGGGACCTACGAGCAGTACTTC
>TRBD2|TRBJ2-7|TRBV27|.
CASSHSGTSFSEQYF
TGTGCCAGCAGCCACTCCGGGACTAGCTTCAGCGAGCAGTACTTC
>.|TRBJ2-2|TRBV6-4|.
CASKVSDEVVRGELFF
TGTGCCAGCAAAGTGTCTGACGAGGTTGTCCGCGGGGAGCTGTTTTTT
>.|TRBJ1-1|TRBV29-1|.
CSAGRADTEAFF
TGCAGCGCCGGCCGGGCGGACACTGAAGCTTTCTTT
>.|TRBJ2-4|TRBV5-6|.
CASSLTITGKNIQYF
TGTGCCAGCAGCCTCACCATCACGGGCAAAAACATTCAGTACTTC
>.|TRBJ1-2|TRBV6-1|.
CASSDLTGPNYGYTF
TGTGCCAGCAGTGATCTCACAGGCCCTAACTATGGCTACACCTTC
>TRBD2|TRBJ2-7|TRBV29-1|.
CSATKMRESGQYF
TGCAGCGCTACTAAAATGCGGGAGTCAGGGCAGTACTTC
>.|TRBJ1-5|TRBV10-3|.
CAISSGGDQPQHF
TGTGCCATCAGTAGCGGGGGCGACCAGCCCCAGCATTTT
>TRBD1|TRBJ2-3|TRBV5-1|.
CASSRTGTGITDTQYF
TGCGCCAGCAGCAGAACCGGGACAGGGATCACAGATACGCAGTATTTT
>.|TRBJ2-5|TRBV30|.
CAWRELGGAETQYF
TGTGCCTGGAGGGAACTAGGTGGAGCAGAGACCCAGTACTTC
>.|TRBJ2-1|TRBV29-1|few
CSAGKTDEQFF
TGCAGCGCCGGGAAAACCGATGAGCAGTTCTTC
>.|TRBJ1-2|TRBV4-1|.
CASSQDRQIVIYGYTF
TGCGCCAGCAGCCAAGATCGACAGATCGTTATATATGGCTACACCTTC
>TRBD1|TRBJ1-1|TRBV5-1|.
CASSFGQGGTEAFF
TGCGCCAGCAGTTTCGGACAGGGTGGGACTGAAGCTTTCTTT
>.|TRBJ2-7|TRBV29-1|.
CSVVWGGSYEQYF
TGCAGCGTTGTGTGGGGCGGCTCCTACGAGCAGTACTTC
>.|TRBJ2-5|TRBV10-1|.
CATQRTAQETQYF
TGCGCCACACAAAGGACCGCGCAAGAGACCCAGTACTTC
>.|TRBJ2-3|TRBV29-1|few
CSVEWSADTQYF
TGCAGCGTTGAATGGTCAGCCGATACGCAGTATTTT
>TRBD2|TRBJ2-5|TRBV29-1|.
CSASGTRRETQYF
TGCAGCGCAAGCGGGACTAGAAGAGAGACCCAGTACTTC
>.|TRBJ1-5|TRBV5-6|.
CASSLGQPNEPQHF
TGTGCCAGCAGCTTGGGGCAGCCCAATGAGCCCCAGCATTTT
>TRBD2|TRBJ2-3|TRBV4-1|.
CASSSYLLSGSADTQYF
TGCGCCAGCAGCTCATATCTCCTTAGCGGGAGTGCAGATACGCAGTATTTT
>.|TRBJ1-3|TRBV29-1|.
CSVSEAWSSGNTIYF
TGCAGCGTATCAGAGGCCTGGAGCTCTGGAAACACCATATATTTT
>TRBD1|TRBJ2-6|TRBV9|once
CASSSPGQRNSGANVLTF
TGTGCCAGCAGCTCGCCGGGACAGCGGAACTCTGGGGCCAACGTCCTGACTTTC
>.|TRBJ2-5|TRBV29-1|.
CSVEDWSRRTEETQYF
TGCAGCGTTGAAGATTGGTCGCGGCGAACCGAAGAGACCCAGTACTTC
>TRBD1|TRBJ1-5|TRBV5-1|.
CASSTGDHDQPQHF
TGCGCCAGCAGCACAGGGGACCACGACCAGCCCCAGCATTTT
>TRBD1|TRBJ2-1|TRBV29-1|.
CSVDPRQGGNEQFF
TGCAGCGTTGACCCGAGACAGGGGGGCAATGAGCAGTTCTTC
>.|TRBJ2-1|TRBV30|.
CAWSGSTYNEQFF
TGTGCCTGGTCAGGGTCCACCTACAATGAGCAGTTCTTC
>TRBD1|TRBJ1-2|TRBV2|.
CASRTGQNYGYTF
TGTGCCAGCAGGACGGGACAGAACTATGGCTACACCTTC